This T cell receptor beta chain was sequenced during a study of CD8 T cells in ankylosing spondylitis. Study-level findings and limits: Significantly higher representation of disease-linked clones was reported for matched ankylosing spondylitis synovial fluid. Within ankylosing spondylitis blood, a TCR beta motif made up of seven to nine highly homologous variants appeared to be characteristic.

CDR1 is SGDLS and CDR2 is YYNGEE in the germline V gene. V shed 1 base and J 0 bases; nucleotides not matched to a gene: 8. The CDR3 length is 20 residues. Libraries of TCR beta came from quantitative 5'-RACE with molecular barcodes. TCRdb used MiXCR to reprocess the 5' RACE reads, holding one entry per CDR3 protein. Of about 27,000 distinct CDR3 sequences in the sample, approximately 8% were seen once. This clonotype was counted between two and nine times. The antigen is undetermined. The sample comprised blood. This chain joins TRBV9 and TRBJ2-6; 12 bases fit TRBD2. The receptor comes from a male donor with ankylosing spondylitis or in good health (not recorded which). The CDR3 loop is CASSVNLGLAGVSGANVLTF. For the CDR3, the DNA is TGTGCCAGCAGCGTAAACTTGGGACTAGCGGGCGTCTCTGGGGCCAACGTCCTGACTTTC.